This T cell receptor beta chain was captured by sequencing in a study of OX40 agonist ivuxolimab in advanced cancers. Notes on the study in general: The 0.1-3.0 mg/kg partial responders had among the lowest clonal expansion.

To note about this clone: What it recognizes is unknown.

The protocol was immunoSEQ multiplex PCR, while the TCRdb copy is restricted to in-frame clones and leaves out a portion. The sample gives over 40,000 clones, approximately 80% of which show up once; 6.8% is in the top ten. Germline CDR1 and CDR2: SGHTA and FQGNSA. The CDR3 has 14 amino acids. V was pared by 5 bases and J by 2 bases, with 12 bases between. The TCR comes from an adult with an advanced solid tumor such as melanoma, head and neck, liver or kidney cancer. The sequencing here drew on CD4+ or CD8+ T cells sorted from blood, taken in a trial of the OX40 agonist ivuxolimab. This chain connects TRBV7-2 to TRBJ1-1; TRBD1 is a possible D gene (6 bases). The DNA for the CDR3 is TGTGCCAGCAGCAATTCCGGGACAAACACTGAAGCTTTCTTT. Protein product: CASSNSGTNTEAFF.